What follows describes a single T cell receptor beta chain. What it binds is unknown. The sample belongs to a study of PD-1 blockade in classical Hodgkin lymphoma. Assay: immunoSEQ multiplex PCR; the TCRdb copy retains only in-frame clones and omits some. The data show around 100,000 clones, more than 85% seen once. The ends were cut back, 9 bases at V and 8 bases at J, with 15 bases in the middle. Germline V gives CDR1 LNHDA, CDR2 SQIVND (reference sequence). The CDR3 runs 12 residues. Each patient relapsed following autologous stem cell transplantation, and prior brentuximab vedotin exposure differed. Findings of the study overall: Newly diagnosed patients reportedly had lower baseline TCR diversity than healthy donors. Complete responders matched newly diagnosed patients in baseline diversity.

This chain connects TRBV19 to TRBJ2-3; tentatively, D is TRBD2 (5 bases). This sequence was found in a human donor with classical Hodgkin lymphoma. The sequenced sample was peripheral blood mononuclear cells (PBMCs), obtained before the second cycle of nivolumab. The CDR3 sequence: CASQGLIGTQYF. CDR3 coding DNA: TGTGCCAGCCAAGGACTCATAGGTACGCAGTATTTT.